Listed here is a single TCR beta chain. The entry originates in a study of blood T cell repertoires in COVID-19. Background on the study: Samples taken during acute and convalescent COVID-19 were collected in the United States, Italy and Spain.

Trimming shortened V by 3 bases and J by 7 bases, and 14 bases separated the two germline ends. The CDR3 sequence is 15 residues long. Germline-derived CDR1 and CDR2 are SGDLS and YYNGEE. Repertoires were generated with immunoSEQ multiplex PCR, while TCRdb's copy carries only in-frame clones and drops some. The data contain a few hundred thousand clones, roughly 80% of them seen just once; the ten biggest clones take up around 4%. Material for sequencing was peripheral blood. This chain connects TRBV9 to TRBJ1-6, with D unresolved. This clonotype was obtained from a man aged 55 to 70 with acute or convalescent COVID-19. The CDR3 sequence: CASSAQETRNSPLHF. The CDR3, as DNA: TGTGCCAGCAGCGCGCAAGAGACACGAAATTCACCCCTCCACTTT.